This T cell receptor (beta chain) was sequenced during a study of spatial heterogeneity in lung cancer. The CDR3 loop spans 13 amino acids. V lost 1 base and J lost 10, with 15 bases in between. The germline V gene encodes CDR1 DFQATT and CDR2 SNEGSKA (reference sequence). TCRdb recomputed calls from the 5' RACE reads with MiXCR, one row per CDR3 protein. The table lists around 89,000 distinct CDR3 sequences, roughly 12% of them singletons. The time point: sample taken at primary tumor resection. Whole RNA obtained from tumor, nontumor lung or frozen PBMC underwent sequencing without sorting. Source: PBMCs, taken at surgery. This TCR came from a male donor with early-stage non-small cell lung cancer. The genes are TRBV20-1 and TRBJ2-3, with a tentative D call TRBD2 (6 bases). The CDR3 coding sequence is TGCAGTGCTAGAGCCAGACTAGTTATAGCGCAGTATTTT. Encoded protein: CSARARLVIAQYF.